The rows below give T cell receptor beta chains drawn from one sample of a study of shared clonotypes between healthy human individuals. Profiling relied on immunoSEQ multiplex PCR, and the TCRdb table lists in-frame clones only, not all of them. The sample contains some 660,000 clones, about three quarters of which appear only once. Sequencing was performed on memory CD4+ T cells sorted from blood. These TCRs come from a woman aged 25 to 39 in good health. CDR3s include the opening cysteine and the closing phenylalanine or tryptophan. The order of the fields is J gene, V gene, clone size, D gene, CDR3 DNA, CDR3 protein. D genes are given only for firm matches. Size tells how often a clone was seen (once, few, many) or the class of an expanded clone, and some rows leave it out.

j_gene: TRBJ2-2
v_gene: TRBV6-5
abundance: .
d_gene: .
CDR3nt: TGTGCCACCTGGAAGCAGGCCGGGGAGCTGTTTTTT
CDR3aa: CATWKQAGELFF

j_gene: TRBJ2-2
v_gene: TRBV6-5
abundance: .
d_gene: TRBD1
CDR3nt: TGTGCCAGCAGGGGAAGCAGGGGGCGGACCGGGGAGCTGTTTTTT
CDR3aa: CASRGSRGRTGELFF

j_gene: TRBJ1-1
v_gene: TRBV2
abundance: .
d_gene: .
CDR3nt: TGTGCCAGCAGTGACAGGGAGGAGACTGAAGCTTTCTTT
CDR3aa: CASSDREETEAFF

j_gene: TRBJ2-1
v_gene: TRBV5-1
abundance: .
d_gene: .
CDR3nt: TGCGCCAGCAGCTTGAGTGGAGGTTACAATGAGCAGTTCTTC
CDR3aa: CASSLSGGYNEQFF

j_gene: TRBJ2-2
v_gene: TRBV28
abundance: .
d_gene: .
CDR3nt: TGTGCCAGCAGTACAGGCGACAGGTGGAACACCGGGGAGCTGTTTTTT
CDR3aa: CASSTGDRWNTGELFF

j_gene: TRBJ1-2
v_gene: TRBV28
abundance: .
d_gene: .
CDR3nt: TGTGCCAGCAGTTTAACAGGTCGTGACTATGGCTACACCTTC
CDR3aa: CASSLTGRDYGYTF

j_gene: TRBJ2-2
v_gene: TRBV30
abundance: .
d_gene: TRBD2
CDR3nt: TGTGCCTGGAGTGTACGCGGGAGGGGCTCCGGGGAGCTGTTTTTT
CDR3aa: CAWSVRGRGSGELFF

j_gene: TRBJ1-5
v_gene: TRBV4-1
abundance: few
d_gene: .
CDR3nt: TGCGCCAGCAGCTATGGGTCCAAAAATCAGCCCCAGCATTTT
CDR3aa: CASSYGSKNQPQHF

j_gene: TRBJ2-3
v_gene: TRBV29-1
abundance: .
d_gene: TRBD2
CDR3nt: TGCAGCGGTCAGCTAGCGCTAGCGGGAGGGGGGGATACGCAGTATTTT
CDR3aa: CSGQLALAGGGDTQYF

j_gene: TRBJ2-3
v_gene: TRBV11-2
abundance: few
d_gene: TRBD2
CDR3nt: TGTGCCAGCAGCTGGCGGGTGCGGCGGGGGGACACAGATACGCAGTATTTT
CDR3aa: CASSWRVRRGDTDTQYF

j_gene: TRBJ1-4
v_gene: TRBV6-1
abundance: .
d_gene: TRBD1
CDR3nt: TGTGCCAGCAGTGATCCCGGGACAGAGCTTGGGAAACTGTTTTTT
CDR3aa: CASSDPGTELGKLFF

j_gene: TRBJ1-5
v_gene: TRBV11-2
abundance: .
d_gene: .
CDR3nt: TGTGCCAGCAGCTTATCTGGGTCTTATAGCAATCAGCCCCAGCATTTT
CDR3aa: CASSLSGSYSNQPQHF

j_gene: TRBJ2-1
v_gene: TRBV9
abundance: .
d_gene: TRBD2
CDR3nt: TGTGCCAGCAGCGTAGATTGGGGCGGGAGAGGCAATGAGCAGTTCTTC
CDR3aa: CASSVDWGGRGNEQFF

j_gene: TRBJ1-1
v_gene: TRBV9
abundance: .
d_gene: .
CDR3nt: TGTGCCAGCAGCGTAGTGGAAGACACTGAAGCTTTCTTT
CDR3aa: CASSVVEDTEAFF

j_gene: TRBJ2-7
v_gene: TRBV28
abundance: once
d_gene: .
CDR3nt: TGTGCCAGCAGTATCCCGGGCGACCAGACCTACGAGCAGTACTTC
CDR3aa: CASSIPGDQTYEQYF

j_gene: TRBJ2-7
v_gene: TRBV5-1
abundance: once
d_gene: .
CDR3nt: TGCGCCAGCAGCCCCCAGGGAACAAGCTCCTACGAGCAGTACTTC
CDR3aa: CASSPQGTSSYEQYF

j_gene: TRBJ2-3
v_gene: TRBV25-1
abundance: .
d_gene: .
CDR3nt: TGTGCCAGCACAGGGGCGGGAGAGGGTTTAGATACGCAGTATTTT
CDR3aa: CASTGAGEGLDTQYF

j_gene: TRBJ2-1
v_gene: TRBV5-5
abundance: .
d_gene: TRBD2
CDR3nt: TGTGCCAGCAGCAAGCGGGAGGTGCTTGAGCAGTTCTTC
CDR3aa: CASSKREVLEQFF

j_gene: TRBJ1-3
v_gene: TRBV9
abundance: .
d_gene: .
CDR3nt: TGTGCCAGCAGCGTACGGGCAGACTCTGGAAACACCATATATTTT
CDR3aa: CASSVRADSGNTIYF

j_gene: TRBJ1-5
v_gene: TRBV28
abundance: .
d_gene: .
CDR3nt: TGTGCCACCATAAATCGGGGACGTCAGCCCCAGCATTTT
CDR3aa: CATINRGRQPQHF

j_gene: TRBJ1-5
v_gene: TRBV2
abundance: .
d_gene: .
CDR3nt: TGTGCCAGCACGGCAGGGCTCAATCAGCCCCAGCATTTT
CDR3aa: CASTAGLNQPQHF

j_gene: TRBJ1-1
v_gene: TRBV5-5
abundance: .
d_gene: TRBD1
CDR3nt: TGTGCCAGCAGCTTGGCACAGGGGCTCCCTGTGGGAGCTTTCTTT
CDR3aa: CASSLAQGLPVGAFF

j_gene: TRBJ2-7
v_gene: TRBV7-2
abundance: .
d_gene: .
CDR3nt: TGTGCCAGCAGGGCCGGCTCCTACGAGCAGTACTTC
CDR3aa: CASRAGSYEQYF

j_gene: TRBJ1-1
v_gene: TRBV19
abundance: .
d_gene: .
CDR3nt: TGTGCCAGTAGTTTACAAAGGAACACTGAAGCTTTCTTT
CDR3aa: CASSLQRNTEAFF

j_gene: TRBJ1-5
v_gene: TRBV28
abundance: .
d_gene: .
CDR3nt: TGTGCCAGCAGTTTAGTTGGGGGAGACCAGCCCCAGCATTTT
CDR3aa: CASSLVGGDQPQHF

j_gene: TRBJ1-4
v_gene: TRBV9
abundance: .
d_gene: TRBD1
CDR3nt: TGTGCCAGCAGCGTAGGGACAGGGGGCGCAGATGAAAAACTGTTTTTT
CDR3aa: CASSVGTGGADEKLFF

j_gene: TRBJ2-2
v_gene: TRBV10-1
abundance: .
d_gene: .
CDR3nt: TGCGCCAGCAGGCTGGGGTACACCGGGGAGCTGTTTTTT
CDR3aa: CASRLGYTGELFF

j_gene: TRBJ2-1
v_gene: TRBV27
abundance: .
d_gene: .
CDR3nt: TGTGCCAGCAGTTTAGGGTTTTCTGTTTGGTACAATGAGCAGTTCTTC
CDR3aa: CASSLGFSVWYNEQFF